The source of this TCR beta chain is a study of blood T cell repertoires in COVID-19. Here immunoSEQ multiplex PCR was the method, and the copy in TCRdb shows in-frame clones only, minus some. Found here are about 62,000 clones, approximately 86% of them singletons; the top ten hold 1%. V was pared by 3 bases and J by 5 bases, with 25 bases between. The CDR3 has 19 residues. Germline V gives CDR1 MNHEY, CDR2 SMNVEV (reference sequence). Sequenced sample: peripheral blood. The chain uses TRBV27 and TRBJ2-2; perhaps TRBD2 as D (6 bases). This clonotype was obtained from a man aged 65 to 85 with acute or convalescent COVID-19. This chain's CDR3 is CASSFTLAPALYRTGELFF. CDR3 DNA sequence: TGTGCCAGCAGTTTCACACTAGCCCCCGCACTCTACCGAACCGGGGAGCTGTTTTTT.